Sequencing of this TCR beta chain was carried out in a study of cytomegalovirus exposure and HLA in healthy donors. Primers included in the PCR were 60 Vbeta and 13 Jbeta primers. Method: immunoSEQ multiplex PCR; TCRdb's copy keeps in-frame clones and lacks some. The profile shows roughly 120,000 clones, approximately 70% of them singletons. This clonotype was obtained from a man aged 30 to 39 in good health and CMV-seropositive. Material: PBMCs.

In DNA, the CDR3 is TGTGCTGCGCAGCCGGGAGTCGCAAGCACAGATACGCAGTATTTT. Encoded protein: CAAQPGVASTDTQYF. The chain carries TRBV30 and TRBJ2-3; maybe TRBD2 (6 bases). This CDR3 has 15 amino acids. The germline CDR1 and CDR2 sequences are GTSNPN and SVGIG (reference sequence).